One sample yielded the 9 T cell receptor beta chains listed below, sequenced in a study of T cell responses to AZD1222 COVID-19 vaccine (dated by TCRdb to about 2021). The sample's time point label, in plain terms: about 28 days (+/-7) after the second vaccine dose. The method was the immunoSEQ multiplex PCR assay. Drawn from immuneACCESS, this table holds only the in-frame rearrangements with V and J called that TCRdb kept. Clones are partly lost; checked studies trace under half to an unresolved V gene and leave the rest unexplained. Here the sample has about 130,000 clones; around 93% occur a single time. The biggest ten clones account for around 3.5% of the sample. Material: peripheral blood, obtained 28 days after the second AZD1222 dose. These receptors were taken from an adult who received the AZD1222 COVID-19 vaccine.

The rearrangement links TRBV30 to TRBJ2-7, with D possibly TRBD2 on 5 matching bases. Trimming took 1 base from V and 0 from J, leaving 16 bases between them. Looked up from germline, CDR1 is GTSNPN and CDR2 is SVGIG (reference sequence). This CDR3 spans 16 amino acids. CDR3 in DNA: TGTGCCTGGAGTGCTGGTAGAGGGTCCTTCTCCTACGAGCAGTACTTC. Its translation is CAWSAGRGSFSYEQYF.

The genes are TRBV30 and TRBJ1-1; D unclear. The CDR3 extends over 11 amino acids. From germline, CDR1 is GTSNPN and CDR2 SVGIG (reference sequence). The V end lost 2 bases, the J end lost 0 bases, and 1 base lay between the germline ends. The CDR3 reads CAWSLNTEAFF. The CDR3 DNA reads as TGTGCCTGGAGTCTGAACACTGAAGCTTTCTTT. Full variable domain (remainder filled in from reference TRBV30 and TRBJ1-1): SQTIHQWPATLVQPVGSPLSLECTVEGTSNPNLYWYRQAAGRGLQLLFYSVGIGQISSEVPQNLSASRPQDRQFILSSKKLLLSDSGFYLCAWSLNTEAFFGQGTRLTVV.

The CDR3: CASSSPKGTTSGIGEQFF. The DNA for the CDR3 is TGTGCCAGCAGCTCCCCCAAGGGGACGACTAGCGGGATTGGTGAGCAGTTCTTC. This chain joins TRBV5-5 and TRBJ2-1, with 11 bases matching TRBD2. The CDR3 covers 18 residues. The V segment lost 3 bases and the J segment 9 bases; nucleotides outside the gene matches: 17. CDR1 and CDR2 from the germline V gene are SGHKS and YYEKEE (reference sequence).

This chain joins TRBV5-1 and TRBJ1-1; D uncertain. The CDR3 has 14 amino acids. With 0 bases removed from V and 10 bases from J, the gap between germline ends came to 16 bases. Germline V lookup: CDR1 SGHRS, CDR2 YFSETQ. The CDR3 coding sequence is TGCGCCAGCAGCTTGGCCTTCCCTCCAAGGGTAGCTTTCTTT. It translates to CASSLAFPPRVAFF.

This chain uses TRBV5-1 with TRBJ2-3; TRBD1 matches 7 bases. CDR3 length equals 15 residues. Germline CDR1 is SGHRS and CDR2 is YFSETQ. V trimming: 4 bases; J trimming: 0 bases; junction bases outside the gene matches: 5. The CDR3 sequence is CASSPGQASTDTQYF. CDR3 bases: TGCGCCAGCAGCCCTGGACAGGCTAGCACAGATACGCAGTATTTT. Using reference TRBV5-1 and TRBJ2-3 for the parts outside the CDR3, the full variable domain is KAGVTQTPRYLIKTRGQQVTLSCSPISGHRSVSWYQQTPGQGLQFLFEYFSETQRNKGNFPGRFSGRQFSNSRSEMNVSTLELGDSALYLCASSPGQASTDTQYFGPGTRLTVL.

The rearrangement uses TRBV28 and TRBJ1-2, with TRBD1 identical over 8 bases. V was clipped by 5 bases and J by 3 bases; unmatched bases: 8. CDR1 is MDHEN and CDR2 is SYDVKM in the germline V gene. The CDR3 runs to 15 residues. Written as DNA, the CDR3 is TGTGCCAGCAGTCTCTCAGGGGGCGCCGACTATGGCTACACCTTC. This translates into CASSLSGGADYGYTF.

The chain couples TRBV7-8 to TRBJ1-5; no clear D gene. Germline loops: CDR1 SGHVS, CDR2 FQNEAQ. CDR3 size: 14 residues. V lost 2 bases to trimming and J lost 6 bases, with 11 bases between them. The CDR3, as DNA: TGTGCCAGCAGCTTAACAATACAAGGTCAGCCCCAGCATTTT. Protein product: CASSLTIQGQPQHF. The full variable domain, in which reference TRBV7-8 and TRBJ1-5 provide the parts outside the CDR3, is GAGVSQSPRYKVAKRGQDVALRCDPISGHVSLFWYQQALGQGPEFLTYFQNEAQLDKSGLPSDRFFAERPEGSVSTLKIQRTQQEDSAVYLCASSLTIQGQPQHFGDGTRLSIL.

The chain combines TRBV3-1 (or the pseudogene TRBV3-2) with TRBJ1-2; D unclear. The CDR3 has 12 residues. Looked up from germline, CDR1 is LGHDT and CDR2 is YNNKEL (reference sequence). V was shortened by 5 bases and J by 6 bases, with 10 bases between the two germline ends. CDR3 loop: CASSNGKDGYTF. DNA for the CDR3: TGTGCCAGCAGCAATGGGAAGGATGGCTACACCTTC.

The rearrangement links TRBV9 to TRBJ1-3, with 7 bases matching TRBD1. CDR3 size: 16 residues. V lost 4 bases and J lost 0; bases outside the gene matches: 7. Germline CDR1 is SGDLS and CDR2 is YYNGEE. Written as DNA, the CDR3 is TGTGCCAGCAGCCCTGGAGACAGGGACTCTGGAAACACCATATATTTT. This sequence encodes CASSPGDRDSGNTIYF.